A selection of T cell receptor beta chains follows, all from one sample in a study of read filtering for tumor transcriptome and immune sequencing. TCRdb re-called the reads with MiXCR, one entry per CDR3 protein. In the table there are 75,000 to 95,000 distinct CDR3 sequences, approximately 13% of which are singletons. Source material: a population of CD138-negative cells sorted from bone marrow. The source of these receptors is a donor aged 40 or older with multiple myeloma. CDR3s leave out the opening cysteine and the closing phenylalanine or tryptophan. The order of the fields is J gene, clone size, V gene, CDR3 protein. Part of the rows lack a size; the others show once, few, many or a class for expanded clones.

J gene: TRBJ2-7; clone size: many; V gene: TRBV3-1; CDR3 protein: ASSPAEGARREQY
J gene: TRBJ2-2; clone size: many; V gene: TRBV6-2/TRBV6-3; CDR3 protein: ASSYGRELF
J gene: TRBJ1-5; clone size: NA; V gene: TRBV20-1; CDR3 protein: SARLPEQPQH
J gene: TRBJ1-2; clone size: many; V gene: TRBV20-1; CDR3 protein: SARGQGVNYGYT
J gene: TRBJ1-6; clone size: many; V gene: TRBV7-2; CDR3 protein: ASSSAGGWGSPLH
J gene: TRBJ2-7; clone size: many; V gene: TRBV12-3/TRBV12-4; CDR3 protein: ASSSPPRTGSYEQY
J gene: TRBJ2-3; clone size: once; V gene: TRBV28; CDR3 protein: ASMGRENTQY
J gene: TRBJ1-2; clone size: NA; V gene: TRBV3-1; CDR3 protein: ASSPRVGGRSYGYT
J gene: TRBJ2-5; clone size: many; V gene: TRBV24-1; CDR3 protein: ATSDSSSGGTQETQY
J gene: TRBJ2-3; clone size: NA; V gene: TRBV5-1; CDR3 protein: ASSLAASSTDTQY
J gene: TRBJ2-1; clone size: few; V gene: TRBV7-2; CDR3 protein: ASSLDGTGYDEQF
J gene: TRBJ2-1; clone size: many; V gene: TRBV2; CDR3 protein: ASSPRADSYNEQF
J gene: TRBJ1-2; clone size: many; V gene: TRBV10-3; CDR3 protein: AISESVARGVANYGYT
J gene: TRBJ2-6; clone size: many; V gene: TRBV7-6; CDR3 protein: ASSLGTGTEGANVLT
J gene: TRBJ2-1; clone size: few; V gene: TRBV20-1; CDR3 protein: SARSGRDTNEQF
J gene: TRBJ2-5; clone size: once; V gene: TRBV7-8; CDR3 protein: ASSFPDGQETQH
J gene: TRBJ2-7; clone size: many; V gene: TRBV11-2; CDR3 protein: ASSFSRGTYEQY
J gene: TRBJ1-1; clone size: NA; V gene: TRBV7-9; CDR3 protein: ASSLDLGETEAF
J gene: TRBJ2-1; clone size: many; V gene: TRBV19; CDR3 protein: ASSIRLDMDNEQF
J gene: TRBJ2-1; clone size: many; V gene: TRBV5-1; CDR3 protein: ASSQNFPQPQRF
J gene: TRBJ2-2; clone size: many; V gene: TRBV12-3/TRBV12-4; CDR3 protein: ASSLIQGVATGELF
J gene: TRBJ2-1; clone size: once; V gene: TRBV7-3; CDR3 protein: ASSKTPDSCNEQF
J gene: TRBJ2-3; clone size: many; V gene: TRBV5-1; CDR3 protein: ASSFPGTDTQY
J gene: TRBJ2-4; clone size: many; V gene: TRBV2; CDR3 protein: ASTGVDIQY
J gene: TRBJ2-1; clone size: NA; V gene: TRBV10-2; CDR3 protein: ASCASTAYNEQL
J gene: TRBJ1-1; clone size: many; V gene: TRBV5-1; CDR3 protein: ASSPDRMNTEAF
J gene: TRBJ2-1; clone size: many; V gene: TRBV18; CDR3 protein: ASSPRLAGGSSYNEQF
J gene: TRBJ2-2; clone size: many; V gene: TRBV5-1; CDR3 protein: ASSLVGETGELF
J gene: TRBJ1-1; clone size: few; V gene: TRBV7-9; CDR3 protein: ASSLVWGSTEAF
J gene: TRBJ1-1; clone size: NA; V gene: TRBV20-1; CDR3 protein: SARTGALNTEAF
J gene: TRBJ2-1; clone size: many; V gene: TRBV7-3; CDR3 protein: ASSLNRQGRGKF
J gene: TRBJ2-5; clone size: NA; V gene: TRBV20-1; CDR3 protein: SAPLAGPQETQY